This is a list of T cell receptor beta chains from one sample in a study of blood T cells in healthy people across ages. MiXCR was run by TCRdb on the 5' RACE reads, yielding one entry per CDR3 protein. The sample lists fewer than 800,000 distinct CDR3 sequences; 49% were seen once. The sequenced sample was blood. Receptors were obtained from a woman aged 60-70 years in good health. Each CDR3 is given with its conserved first and last residue. Fields, in order: D gene, clone size, J gene, V gene, CDR3 protein, CDR3 DNA. The D gene is left open where the match is weak. Where a row states a size, it is once, few, many or the class of an expanded clone; other rows omit it.

-	few	TRBJ2-1	TRBV28	CASSLRDSLLEQFF	TGTGCCAGCAGTTTACGGGACTCCCTTCTAGAGCAGTTCTTC
TRBD2	-	TRBJ2-1	TRBV28	CASSPVLAGGGYYNEQFF	TGTGCCAGCAGTCCCGTACTAGCGGGAGGAGGGTACTACAATGAGCAGTTCTTC
-	-	TRBJ2-1	TRBV2	CASSEALGGRQFF	TGTGCCAGCAGTGAAGCCTTGGGGGGAAGGCAGTTCTTC
-	-	TRBJ2-3	TRBV25-1	CASSDVSGSDTQYF	TGTGCCAGCAGTGATGTTAGTGGTTCAGATACGCAGTATTTT
TRBD1	-	TRBJ2-7	TRBV30	CAWSAGTGITYEQYF	TGTGCCTGGAGTGCCGGGACAGGGATCACCTACGAGCAGTACTTC
TRBD1	-	TRBJ1-1	TRBV14	CASSQNRDSNPQNTEAFF	TGTGCCAGCAGCCAGAATCGGGACAGCAACCCCCAGAACACTGAAGCTTTCTTT
TRBD2	-	TRBJ2-5	TRBV6-2/TRBV6-3	CASRTSGRQETQYF	TGTGCCAGCCGGACTAGCGGGAGGCAGGAGACCCAGTACTTC
-	-	TRBJ2-1	TRBV21-1	CASPGQGARTSGRVGYNEQFF	TGTGCCAGCCCGGGACAGGGGGCACGGACTAGCGGGAGGGTGGGCTACAATGAGCAGTTCTTC
TRBD2	once	TRBJ2-1	TRBV6-1	CASSEAPGGPHEQFF	TGTGCCAGCAGTGAAGCACCGGGAGGGCCCCATGAGCAGTTCTTC
-	-	TRBJ2-7	TRBV4-3	CASSQDLVGREQYF	TGCGCCAGCAGCCAAGATCTCGTGGGGCGCGAGCAGTACTTC
-	-	TRBJ2-3	TRBV14	CASSPIWTDTQYF	TGTGCCAGCAGCCCCATTTGGACAGATACGCAGTATTTT
-	-	TRBJ2-7	TRBV27	CTSSAHLGGGFFSSYEQYF	TGTACCAGCAGCGCCCATCTCGGAGGGGGATTTTTTAGCTCCTACGAGCAGTACTTC
-	many	TRBJ2-7	TRBV27	CASSLSTSSYEQYF	TGTGCCAGCAGTTTATCGACTAGCTCCTACGAGCAGTACTTC
TRBD2	-	TRBJ2-7	TRBV20-1	CSARDVAGDPYEQYF	TGCAGTGCTAGAGATGTTGCGGGAGATCCCTACGAGCAGTACTTC
-	-	TRBJ1-2	TRBV7-9	CASSSISGAYGYTF	TGTGCCAGCAGCTCGATTTCAGGGGCCTATGGCTACACCTTC
-	few	TRBJ2-3	TRBV5-1	CASSLFSAESTDTQYF	TGCGCCAGCAGCTTGTTTAGCGCCGAGAGCACAGATACGCAGTATTTT
TRBD1	-	TRBJ2-5	TRBV6-2/TRBV6-3	CASRPTGTYNEQYF	TGTGCCAGCAGACCGACAGGGACGTACAATGAGCAGTACTTC
-	-	TRBJ2-1	TRBV5-1	CASSGELSYNEQFF	TGCGCCAGCAGCGGGGAGCTATCCTACAATGAGCAGTTCTTC
-	few	TRBJ2-1	TRBV14	CASSQQLYNEQFF	TGTGCCAGCAGCCAACAACTGTACAATGAGCAGTTCTTC
-	-	TRBJ2-4	TRBV6-5	CAGSDGAGKNIQYF	TGTGCCGGCAGTGATGGGGCAGGCAAAAACATTCAGTACTTC
TRBD2	few	TRBJ2-1	TRBV5-1	CASSDTSGYNEQFF	TGCGCCAGCAGCGACACTAGCGGCTACAATGAGCAGTTCTTC
-	-	TRBJ2-2	TRBV25-1	CASRYEGSGNTGELFF	TGTGCCAGCAGGTATGAGGGAAGCGGCAACACCGGGGAGCTGTTTTTT
-	few	TRBJ2-1	TRBV20-1	CSALPLGSGHPYNEQFF	TGCAGTGCTCTCCCCCTCGGTAGCGGACACCCCTACAATGAGCAGTTCTTC
-	few	TRBJ2-1	TRBV4-3	CASSQDLIPDEQFF	TGCGCCAGCAGCCAAGATCTGATACCGGACGAGCAGTTCTTC
-	few	TRBJ2-7	TRBV5-1	CASSLGTGHDEQYF	TGCGCCAGCAGCTTGGGAACCGGACACGACGAGCAGTACTTC
-	few	TRBJ2-5	TRBV7-2	CASSLRGYGGTQETQYF	TGTGCCAGCAGCTTAAGGGGATACGGGGGAACTCAAGAGACCCAGTACTTC
-	-	TRBJ2-7	TRBV11-2	CASSQGSPTYNEQYF	TGTGCCAGCAGCCAGGGGTCACCAACCTACAATGAGCAGTACTTC
-	-	TRBJ2-1	TRBV2	CASSPGSGLYNEQFF	TGTGCCAGCAGTCCAGGGTCCGGTCTCTACAATGAGCAGTTCTTC
-	-	TRBJ2-5	TRBV7-3	CASSLTPGSQETQYF	TGTGCCAGCAGCTTAACCCCCGGCAGCCAAGAGACCCAGTACTTC
-	-	TRBJ2-2	TRBV9	CASTWTETGELFF	TGTGCCAGCACTTGGACAGAGACCGGGGAGCTGTTTTTT
TRBD2	-	TRBJ2-7	TRBV4-3	CASSQDWTSSYNEQYF	TGCGCCAGCAGCCAAGATTGGACTAGCTCCTACAATGAGCAGTACTTC
TRBD2	-	TRBJ2-1	TRBV7-2	CASSFGRARRDEQFF	TGTGCCAGCAGCTTTGGGAGGGCCCGAAGGGATGAGCAGTTCTTC
-	-	TRBJ2-7	TRBV21-1	CASTSGRGRSSYEQYF	TGTGCCAGCACCTCGGGCCGGGGTAGGAGCTCCTACGAGCAGTACTTC
-	many	TRBJ2-5	TRBV7-9	CASSLGRETQYF	TGCGCCAGCAGCTTAGGACGAGAGACCCAGTACTTC
TRBD1	-	TRBJ1-1	TRBV28	CASSIPGTGNTEAFF	TGTGCCAGCAGTATTCCCGGGACAGGGAACACTGAAGCTTTCTTT
-	few	TRBJ1-1	TRBV6-2/TRBV6-3	CASGMTGTWTEAFF	TGTGCCAGCGGAATGACAGGCACATGGACTGAAGCTTTCTTT
-	-	TRBJ2-5	TRBV9	CASSVGLIETQYF	TGTGCCAGCAGCGTGGGACTGATAGAGACCCAGTACTTC
-	few	TRBJ2-5	TRBV20-1	CSGRGEEGETQYF	TGCAGTGGTCGCGGTGAAGAGGGGGAGACCCAGTACTTC
-	-	TRBJ2-1	TRBV7-9	CASSPKGVRNEQFF	TGTGCCAGCAGCCCGAAGGGGGTTAGGAATGAGCAGTTCTTC
-	-	TRBJ2-7	TRBV6-5	CASSPRTREYEQYF	TGTGCCAGCAGCCCCCGAACGCGAGAGTACGAGCAGTACTTC
TRBD2	few	TRBJ2-1	TRBV20-1	CSARGGTSGSRSYNEQFF	TGCAGTGCTCGGGGGGGGACTAGCGGGAGCCGTTCCTACAATGAGCAGTTCTTC
TRBD2	-	TRBJ2-3	TRBV19	CASIPRTGGGSRFDTQYF	TGTGCCAGTATTCCCCGTACGGGCGGCGGGAGCAGGTTTGATACGCAGTATTTT
TRBD1	-	TRBJ2-3	TRBV20-1	CSAHRHAGGPDTQYF	TGCAGTGCGCACCGACACGCAGGGGGCCCAGATACGCAGTATTTT
-	-	TRBJ2-5	TRBV29-1	CSVVTASETQYF	TGCAGCGTTGTAACAGCTTCAGAGACCCAGTACTTC
-	few	TRBJ2-7	TRBV24-1	CATSDLSWGTSYEQYF	TGTGCCACCAGTGATTTGAGCTGGGGGACCTCCTACGAGCAGTACTTC
TRBD2	once	TRBJ2-1	TRBV3-1	CASSPPRGRNNEQFF	TGTGCCAGCAGTCCTCCGCGGGGGAGAAACAATGAGCAGTTCTTC
-	few	TRBJ1-1	TRBV20-1	CSARFGVNTEAFF	TGCAGTGCTAGGTTCGGGGTAAACACTGAAGCTTTCTTT
TRBD2	-	TRBJ2-4	TRBV27	CASNDHGTGGYNEQYF	TGTGCCAGCAATGATCATGGGACGGGAGGCTACAATGAGCAGTACTTC
-	-	TRBJ1-4	TRBV2	CASSEGQGFVQTNEKLFF	TGTGCCAGCAGTGAGGGGCAGGGGTTCGTTCAAACTAATGAAAAACTGTTTTTT
-	-	TRBJ2-5	TRBV7-9	CASSPDSPRAQYF	TGTGCCAGCAGCCCGGACAGCCCCAGGGCCCAGTACTTC
-	-	TRBJ1-4	TRBV12-3/TRBV12-4	CASTTNGGGTELFF	TGTGCCAGCACCACCAACGGGGGGGGAACGGAACTGTTTTTT
TRBD1	-	TRBJ1-2	TRBV14	CASSTTGGYGYTF	TGTGCCAGCAGCACGACAGGGGGTTATGGCTACACCTTC
-	few	TRBJ2-7	TRBV5-1	CASSLSAGTYEQYF	TGCGCCAGCAGCTTATCGGCCGGGACCTACGAGCAGTACTTC
TRBD2	-	TRBJ2-7	TRBV6-2/TRBV6-3	CASSPTSGVSYNEQYF	TGTGCCAGCAGCCCTACTAGCGGGGTATCCTACAATGAGCAGTACTTC
-	-	TRBJ1-4	TRBV7-2	CASSRGQGPPAEKLFF	TGTGCCAGCAGCCGAGGGCAGGGGCCCCCCGCGGAAAAACTGTTTTTT